This T cell receptor beta chain was sequenced during a study of T cell responses to AZD1222 COVID-19 vaccine. CDR1 is SGHTA, CDR2 FQGTGA, per germline. Trimming took off 1 base at V and 0 bases at J, with 7 bases between the two ends. The CDR3 consists of 16 residues. Produced via immunoSEQ multiplex PCR; TCRdb's table is partial and in-frame only. The repertoire includes about 150,000 clones, roughly nine tenths of them detected once, and 5.5% to 6% sits in the top ten. The clonotype was recovered from an adult in good health. The material sequenced was peripheral blood, taken on day 0 of MenACWY control vaccination. This chain connects TRBV7-3 to TRBJ1-6; D unresolved. The CDR3 spells CASSLSASSYNSPLHF. The CDR3 bases are TGTGCCAGCAGCTTAAGTGCTAGCTCCTATAATTCACCCCTCCACTTT.